Given below is one T cell receptor (beta chain) in context. The data are from a study of blood T cell repertoires in COVID-19. Generated by immunoSEQ multiplex PCR, the TCRdb table keeps only in-frame clones and is missing some. The sample has 250,000 to 350,000 clones, roughly nine tenths seen once. V lost 3 bases and J 3 bases, leaving 14 bases between the germline ends. The CDR3 is 15 amino acids. CDR1 SGHAT and CDR2 FQNNGV come from the germline V gene. The chain carries TRBV11-2 and TRBJ1-1; D call uncertain. The source of this sequence is a young woman with COVID-19, enrolled during active disease. The specimen sequenced was peripheral blood. The CDR3 sequence: CASSFKGVADTEAFF. The CDR3 DNA follows: TGTGCCAGCAGCTTTAAAGGAGTGGCGGACACTGAAGCTTTCTTT.